The 6 T cell receptor beta chains below were found in one sample sequenced in a study of T cell responses to AZD1222 COVID-19 vaccine. Sequencing was performed with immunoSEQ multiplex PCR; in TCRdb, only in-frame clones are kept and a portion is missing. The profile covers 100,000 to 150,000 clones, with around 87% appearing a single time and about 9.4% taken by the ten largest. Here the sequenced sample was peripheral blood, taken on day 0 of AZD1222 vaccination. These receptor sequences come from an adult in good health.

The chain uses TRBV29-1 and TRBJ1-3; 7 positions match TRBD1. The germline V gene encodes CDR1 SQVTM and CDR2 ANQGSEA. The V and J ends lost 4 bases and 4 bases, in that order; junction bases with no gene match: 4. This CDR3 spans 13 amino acids. CDR3 sequence: CSVGQGLGNTIYF. CDR3 nucleotide sequence: TGCAGCGTTGGACAGGGCCTGGGAAACACCATATATTTT. Drawing the rest from reference TRBV29-1 and TRBJ1-3, the complete variable domain is SAVISQKPSRDICQRGTSLTIQCQVDSQVTMMFWYRQQPGQSLTLIATANQGSEATYESGFVIDKFPISRPNLTFSTLTVSNMSPEDSSIYLCSVGQGLGNTIYFGEGSWLTVV.

The chain links TRBV5-4 to TRBJ2-3; no reliable D call. Trimming left V 4 bases short and J 3 bases short, with 12 bases between. The germline CDR1 and CDR2 sequences are SGHNT and YYREEE (reference sequence). This CDR3 has 14 residues. In nucleotides, the CDR3 is TGTGCCAGCAGCAGAGAAATGGGTACAGATACGCAGTATTTT. It codes for CASSREMGTDTQYF.

J is TRBJ2-1 and V is TRBV5-1; 8 nucleotides line up with TRBD2. Germline V gene lookup returns CDR1 SGHRS and CDR2 YFSETQ. CDR3 length: 15 amino acids. Unmatched junction bases numbered 10, after V lost 1 base and J lost 10 bases. CDR3 residues: CASSLNVAGLKEQFF. The CDR3 DNA is TGCGCCAGCAGCTTGAATGTAGCGGGGTTAAAGGAGCAGTTCTTC.

This clone was picked up one time. This chain links TRBV9 with TRBJ2-3; 10 nucleotides line up with TRBD2. Germline V lookup: CDR1 SGDLS, CDR2 YYNGEE. The CDR3 totals 16 residues. V gave up 2 bases and J gave up 4 bases; unmatched junction bases: 7. CDR3 protein: CASSVGTSDISDTQYF. The CDR3 DNA follows: TGTGCCAGCAGCGTCGGGACTAGCGATATCTCAGATACGCAGTATTTT.

The rearrangement uses TRBV6-4 and TRBJ1-2; the D gene is possibly TRBD1 (6 bases). The V end lost 6 bases, the J end lost 4 bases, and 12 bases lay between the germline ends. The CDR3 is 13 residues long. Germline CDR1 reads MRHNA; CDR2 reads SNTAGT. In DNA, the CDR3 is TGTGCCAGCAGCAGTGAAGGGGGCTATGGCTACACCTTC. Encoded protein: CASSSEGGYGYTF.

The chain carries TRBV12-5 and TRBJ1-5; maybe TRBD1 (6 bases). The germline V gene has CDR1 LGHNT and CDR2 FRNRAP. Trimming left V 5 bases short and J 3 bases short, with 11 bases between. The CDR3 loop spans 14 amino acids. CDR3 DNA: TGTGCTAGTGGTGGACAGTTCGACAATCAGCCCCAGCATTTT. As protein: CASGGQFDNQPQHF. Full variable domain (remainder filled in from reference TRBV12-5 and TRBJ1-5): DARVTQTPRHKVTEMGQEVTMRCQPILGHNTVFWYRQTMMQGLELLAYFRNRAPLDDSGMPKDRFSAEMPDATLATLKIQPSEPRDSAVYFCASGGQFDNQPQHFGDGTRLSIL.